This TCR beta chain was documented in a study of blood T cells in healthy people across ages. The CDR3 consists of 12 residues. Per germline, CDR1 SGDLS and CDR2 YYNGEE. V gave up 3 bases and J gave up 3 bases, with 6 bases separating them. This clonotype was seen a handful of times. For the second PCR, which ran for about 7 to 11 cycles, a sample-barcoded 5' primer and a J-beta primer mix were used. Through a template-switch adaptor with 12 random nucleotides, each cDNA molecule received a tag. TCRdb reanalysed the 5' RACE reads using MiXCR and keeps one entry per CDR3 protein. The data contain around 1,000,000 distinct CDR3 sequences, about 25% of them seen just once; the ten biggest clones take up 0.65% to 0.95%. The same sample was also used in a study of T cells of mothers and their children.

This clonotype was obtained from a girl aged 2-10 years in good health. What was sequenced was blood. V usage is TRBV9 and J usage is TRBJ2-5; possible D gene TRBD1, 6 bases. The DNA of the CDR3 is TGTGCCAGCAGCGCAGGGGAAGAGACCCAGTACTTC. Protein: CASSAGEETQYF.